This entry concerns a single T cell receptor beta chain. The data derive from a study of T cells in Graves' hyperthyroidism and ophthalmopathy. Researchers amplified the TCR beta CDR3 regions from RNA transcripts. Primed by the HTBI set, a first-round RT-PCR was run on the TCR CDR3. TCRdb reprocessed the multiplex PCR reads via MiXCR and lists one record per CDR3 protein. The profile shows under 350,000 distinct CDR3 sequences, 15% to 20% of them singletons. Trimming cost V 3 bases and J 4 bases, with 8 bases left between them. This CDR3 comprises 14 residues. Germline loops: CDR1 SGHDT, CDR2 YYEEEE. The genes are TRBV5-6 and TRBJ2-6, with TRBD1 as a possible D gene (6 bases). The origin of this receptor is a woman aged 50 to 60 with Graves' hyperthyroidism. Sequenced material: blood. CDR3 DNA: TGTGCCAGCAGCTACGGACAGGGGGCCAACGTCCTGACTTTC. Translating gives CASSYGQGANVLTF.